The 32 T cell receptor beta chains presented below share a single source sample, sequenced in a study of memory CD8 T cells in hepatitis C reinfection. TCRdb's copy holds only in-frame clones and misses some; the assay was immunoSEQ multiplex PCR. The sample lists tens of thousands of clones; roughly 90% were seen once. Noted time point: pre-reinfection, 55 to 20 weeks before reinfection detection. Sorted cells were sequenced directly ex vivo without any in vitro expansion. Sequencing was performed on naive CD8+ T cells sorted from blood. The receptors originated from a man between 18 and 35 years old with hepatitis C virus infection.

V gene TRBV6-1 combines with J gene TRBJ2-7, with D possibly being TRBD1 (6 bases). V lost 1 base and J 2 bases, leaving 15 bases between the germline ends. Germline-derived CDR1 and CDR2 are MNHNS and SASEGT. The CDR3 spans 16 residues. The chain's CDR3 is CASSEDRTARPYEQYV. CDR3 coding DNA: TGTGCCAGCAGTGAAGATAGGACAGCCAGACCCTACGAGCAGTACGTC.

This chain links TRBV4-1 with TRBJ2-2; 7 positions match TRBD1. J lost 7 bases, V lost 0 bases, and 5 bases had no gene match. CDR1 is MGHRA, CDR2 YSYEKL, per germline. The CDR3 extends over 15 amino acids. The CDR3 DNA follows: TGCGCCAGCAGCCAAGAGGGACAGAATATCGGGGAGCTGTTTTTT. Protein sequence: CASSQEGQNIGELFF.

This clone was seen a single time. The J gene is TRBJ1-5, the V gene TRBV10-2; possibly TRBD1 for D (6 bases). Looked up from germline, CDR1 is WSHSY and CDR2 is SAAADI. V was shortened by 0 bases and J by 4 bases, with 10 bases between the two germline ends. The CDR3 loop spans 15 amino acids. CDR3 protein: CASSESGQSNQPQHF. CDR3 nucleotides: TGCGCCAGCAGTGAGTCCGGACAGTCTAATCAGCCCCAGCATTTT.

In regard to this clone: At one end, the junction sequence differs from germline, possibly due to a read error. CDR3 residues: CASSREGNQPQRF. CDR3 in DNA: TGTGCCAGTAGCAGGGAGGGAAATCAGCCCCAGCGTTTT. This chain connects TRBV19 to TRBJ1-5; D is perhaps TRBD1 (5 bases). The germline CDR1 and CDR2 sequences are LNHDA and SQIVND (reference sequence). CDR3 length: 13 amino acids.

This CDR3 reads CASSQDLSGWTQYF. The CDR3, as DNA: TGCGCCAGCAGCCAAGATTTATCCGGTTGGACCCAGTACTTC. The rearrangement joins TRBV4-1 to TRBJ2-5, with no clear D. CDR1 is MGHRA and CDR2 is YSYEKL in the germline V gene. CDR3 length equals 14 residues. Trimming took off 0 bases at V and 7 bases at J, with 12 bases between the two ends.

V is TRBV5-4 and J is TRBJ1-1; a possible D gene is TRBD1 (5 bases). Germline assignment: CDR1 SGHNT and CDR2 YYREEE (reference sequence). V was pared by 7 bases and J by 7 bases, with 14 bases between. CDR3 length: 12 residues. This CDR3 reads CASFSQGDEAFF. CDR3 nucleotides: TGTGCCAGCTTTTCTCAGGGTGATGAAGCTTTCTTT.

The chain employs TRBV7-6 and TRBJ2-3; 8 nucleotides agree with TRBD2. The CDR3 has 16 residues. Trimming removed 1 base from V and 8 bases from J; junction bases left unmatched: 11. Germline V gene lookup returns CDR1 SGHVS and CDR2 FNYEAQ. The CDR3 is CASSLEGWTSKTTQYF. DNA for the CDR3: TGTGCCAGCAGCTTAGAGGGATGGACTAGCAAGACTACGCAGTATTTT.

CDR3 amino acids: CSVDDGDEVDQETQYF. In DNA form, the CDR3 reads TGCAGCGTTGACGACGGCGACGAGGTTGACCAAGAGACCCAGTACTTC. The chain carries TRBV29-1 and TRBJ2-5; D uncertain. This CDR3 spans 16 amino acids. Trimming pared 3 bases from V and 0 bases from J, leaving 17 bases between. Germline V gene sequence: CDR1 SQVTM, CDR2 ANQGSEA. Together with reference TRBV29-1 and TRBJ2-5, the CDR3 gives the full variable domain: SAVISQKPSRDICQRGTSLTIQCQVDSQVTMMFWYRQQPGQSLTLIATANQGSEATYESGFVIDKFPISRPNLTFSTLTVSNMSPEDSSIYLCSVDDGDEVDQETQYFGPGTRLLVL.

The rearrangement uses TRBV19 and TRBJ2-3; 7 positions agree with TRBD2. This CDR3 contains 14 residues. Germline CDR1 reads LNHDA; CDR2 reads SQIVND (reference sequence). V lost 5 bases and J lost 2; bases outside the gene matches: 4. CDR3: CASSWRGSTDTQYF. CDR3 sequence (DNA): TGTGCCAGTAGTTGGCGGGGGTCCACAGATACGCAGTATTTT. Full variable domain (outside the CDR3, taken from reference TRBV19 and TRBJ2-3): DGGITQSPKYLFRKEGQNVTLSCEQNLNHDAMYWYRQDPGQGLRLIYYSQIVNDFQKGDIAEGYSVSREKKESFPLTVTSAQKNPTAFYLCASSWRGSTDTQYFGPGTRLTVL.

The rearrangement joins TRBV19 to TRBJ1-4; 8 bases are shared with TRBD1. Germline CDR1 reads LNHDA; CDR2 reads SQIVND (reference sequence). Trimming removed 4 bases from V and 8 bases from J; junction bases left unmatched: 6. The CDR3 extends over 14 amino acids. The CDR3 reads CASSTQGGGEKLFF. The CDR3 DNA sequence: TGTGCCAGTAGTACACAGGGGGGAGGAGAAAAACTGTTTTTT.

DNA of the CDR3: TGTGCCAGCAGCCACTGGACAGGCCCCCGACTAGTCCAAGAGACCCAGTACTTC. It yields the protein CASSHWTGPRLVQETQYF. This chain links TRBV5-8 with TRBJ2-5; perhaps TRBD1 as D (7 bases). Germline V CDR1 and CDR2: SGHTS, YDEGEE. V was trimmed by 4 bases and J by 1 base, leaving 23 bases between them. The length of the CDR3 is 18 residues.

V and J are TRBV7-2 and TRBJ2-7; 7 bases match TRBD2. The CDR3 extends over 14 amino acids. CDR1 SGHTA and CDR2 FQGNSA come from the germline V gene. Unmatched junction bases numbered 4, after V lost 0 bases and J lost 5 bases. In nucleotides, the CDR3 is TGTGCCAGCAGCTTAGCGGGGGGGTTCCACGAGCAGTACTTC. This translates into CASSLAGGFHEQYF.

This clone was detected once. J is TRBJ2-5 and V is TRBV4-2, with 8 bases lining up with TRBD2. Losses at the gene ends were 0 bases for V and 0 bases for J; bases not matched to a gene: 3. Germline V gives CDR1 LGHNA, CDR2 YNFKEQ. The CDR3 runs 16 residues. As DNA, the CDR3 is TGTGCCAGCAGCCAAGATCTACTAGCGGACCAAGAGACCCAGTACTTC. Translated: CASSQDLLADQETQYF.

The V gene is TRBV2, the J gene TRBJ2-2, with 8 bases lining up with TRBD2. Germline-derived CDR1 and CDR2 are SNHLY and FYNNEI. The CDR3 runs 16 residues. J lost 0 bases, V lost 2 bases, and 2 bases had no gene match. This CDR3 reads CASSELSGTNTGELFF. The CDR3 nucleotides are TGTGCCAGCAGTGAACTTAGCGGGACGAACACCGGGGAGCTGTTTTTT.

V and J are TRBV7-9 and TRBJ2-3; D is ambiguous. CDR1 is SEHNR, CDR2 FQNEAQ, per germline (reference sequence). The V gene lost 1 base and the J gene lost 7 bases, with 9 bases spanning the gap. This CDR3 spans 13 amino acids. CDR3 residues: CASSLVLENTQYF. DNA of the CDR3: TGTGCCAGCAGCTTAGTCCTGGAGAATACGCAGTATTTT.

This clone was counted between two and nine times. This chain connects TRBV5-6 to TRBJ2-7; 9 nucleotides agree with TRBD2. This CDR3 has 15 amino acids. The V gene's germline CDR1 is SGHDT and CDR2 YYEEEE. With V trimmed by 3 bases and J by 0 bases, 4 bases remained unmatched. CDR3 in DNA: TGTGCCAGCAGCTCGCTAGCGGGAAACTCCTACGAGCAGTACTTC. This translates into CASSSLAGNSYEQYF.

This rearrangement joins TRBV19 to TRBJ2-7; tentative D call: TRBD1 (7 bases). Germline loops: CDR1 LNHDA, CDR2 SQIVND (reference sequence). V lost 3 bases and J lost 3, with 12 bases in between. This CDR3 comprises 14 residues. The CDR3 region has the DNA TGTGCCAGTAGTATTGGAGGGGGCGGCTACGAGCAGTACTTC. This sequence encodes CASSIGGGGYEQYF.

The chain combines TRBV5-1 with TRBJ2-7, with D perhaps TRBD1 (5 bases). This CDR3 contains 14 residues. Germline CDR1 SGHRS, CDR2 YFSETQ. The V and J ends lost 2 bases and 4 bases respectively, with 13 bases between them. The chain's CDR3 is CASSFGQGRYEQYF. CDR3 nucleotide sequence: TGCGCCAGCAGCTTTGGGCAGGGAAGGTACGAGCAGTACTTC.

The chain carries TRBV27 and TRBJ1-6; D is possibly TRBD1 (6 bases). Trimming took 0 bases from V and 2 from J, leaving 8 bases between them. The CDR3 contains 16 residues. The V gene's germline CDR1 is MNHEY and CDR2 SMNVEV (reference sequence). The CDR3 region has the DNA TGTGCCAGCAGTTTATCCGGGACACCCTATAATTCACCCCTCCACTTT. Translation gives CASSLSGTPYNSPLHF.

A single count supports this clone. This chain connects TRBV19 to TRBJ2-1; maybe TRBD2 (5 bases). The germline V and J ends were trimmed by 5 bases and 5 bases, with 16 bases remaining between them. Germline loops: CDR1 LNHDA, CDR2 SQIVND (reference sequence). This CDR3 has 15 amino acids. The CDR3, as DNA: TGTGCCAGTAGTGTTTTCGGAGGCGGACACAATGAGCAGTTCTTC. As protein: CASSVFGGGHNEQFF.

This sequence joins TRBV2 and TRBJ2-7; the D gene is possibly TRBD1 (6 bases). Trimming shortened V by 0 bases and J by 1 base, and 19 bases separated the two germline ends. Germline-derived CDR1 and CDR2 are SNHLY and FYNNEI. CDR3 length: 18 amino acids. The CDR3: CASSEALWLTGPSYEQYF. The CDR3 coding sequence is TGTGCCAGCAGTGAAGCGCTGTGGTTGACAGGACCGTCCTACGAGCAGTACTTC.

CDR3 sequence reads: CASSLDYSGGMNTEAFF. The DNA for the CDR3 is TGCGCCAGCAGCTTGGACTATTCGGGGGGGATGAACACTGAAGCTTTCTTT. The V call is TRBV5-1, the J call TRBJ1-1; weak D call: TRBD1 (5 bases). The CDR3 is 17 amino acids. The germline V gene has CDR1 SGHRS and CDR2 YFSETQ. Trimming cost V 0 bases and J 0 bases, with 15 bases left between them.

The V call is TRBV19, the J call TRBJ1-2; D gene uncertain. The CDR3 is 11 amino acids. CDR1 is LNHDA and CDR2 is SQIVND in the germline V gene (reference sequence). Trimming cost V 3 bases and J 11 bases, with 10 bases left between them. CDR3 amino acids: CASSMSQTYTF. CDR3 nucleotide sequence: TGTGCCAGTAGTATGAGTCAGACTTACACCTTC.

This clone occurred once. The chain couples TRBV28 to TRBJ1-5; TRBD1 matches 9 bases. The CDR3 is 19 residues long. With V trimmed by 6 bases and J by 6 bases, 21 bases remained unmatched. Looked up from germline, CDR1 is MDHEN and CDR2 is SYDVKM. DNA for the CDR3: TGTGCCAGCAGCATACACCGGGACAGGGTAGTCGTCTTGGGTCAGCCCCAGCATTTT. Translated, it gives CASSIHRDRVVVLGQPQHF.

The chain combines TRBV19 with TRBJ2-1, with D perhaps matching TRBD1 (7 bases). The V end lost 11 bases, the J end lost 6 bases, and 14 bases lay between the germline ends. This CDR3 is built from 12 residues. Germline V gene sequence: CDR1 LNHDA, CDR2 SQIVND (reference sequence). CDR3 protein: CASGGLANEQFF. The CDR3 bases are TGTGCCTCAGGGGGGCTAGCCAATGAGCAGTTCTTC. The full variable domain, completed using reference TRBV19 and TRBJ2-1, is DGGITQSPKYLFRKEGQNVTLSCEQNLNHDAMYWYRQDPGQGLRLIYYSQIVNDFQKGDIAEGYSVSREKKESFPLTVTSAQKNPTAFYLCASGGLANEQFFGPGTRLTVL.

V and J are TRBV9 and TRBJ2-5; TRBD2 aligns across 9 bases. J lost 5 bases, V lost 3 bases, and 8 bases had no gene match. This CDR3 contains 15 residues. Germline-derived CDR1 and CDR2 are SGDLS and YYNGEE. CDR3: CASSGAGLAWETQYF. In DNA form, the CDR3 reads TGTGCCAGCAGCGGAGCGGGACTAGCTTGGGAGACCCAGTACTTC.

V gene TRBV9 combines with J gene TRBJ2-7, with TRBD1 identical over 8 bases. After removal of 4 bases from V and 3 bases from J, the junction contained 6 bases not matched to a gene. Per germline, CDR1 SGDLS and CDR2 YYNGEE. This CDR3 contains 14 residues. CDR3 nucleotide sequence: TGTGCCAGCAGCCTCGGACAGGGTATCTACGAGCAGTACTTC. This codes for CASSLGQGIYEQYF.

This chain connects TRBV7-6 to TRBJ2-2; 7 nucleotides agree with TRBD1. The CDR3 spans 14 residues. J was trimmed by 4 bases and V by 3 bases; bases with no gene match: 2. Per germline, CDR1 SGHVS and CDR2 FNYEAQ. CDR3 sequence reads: CASSFAGGTGELFF. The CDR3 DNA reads TGTGCCAGCAGCTTTGCAGGGGGCACCGGGGAGCTGTTTTTT.

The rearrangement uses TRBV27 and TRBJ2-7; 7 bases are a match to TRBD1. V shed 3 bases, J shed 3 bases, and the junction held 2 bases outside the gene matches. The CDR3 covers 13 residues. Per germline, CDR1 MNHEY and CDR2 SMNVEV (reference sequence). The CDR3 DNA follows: TGTGCCAGCAGTTTGGGACAGTTCTACGAGCAGTACTTC. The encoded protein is CASSLGQFYEQYF.

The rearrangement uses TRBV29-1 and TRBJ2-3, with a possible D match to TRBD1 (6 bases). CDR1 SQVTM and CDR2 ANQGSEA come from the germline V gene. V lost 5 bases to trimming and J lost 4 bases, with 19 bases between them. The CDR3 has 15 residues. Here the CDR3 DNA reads TGCAGCGTTCGCACGGCGAGCAGGGGCGCAGATACGCAGTATTTT. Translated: CSVRTASRGADTQYF.

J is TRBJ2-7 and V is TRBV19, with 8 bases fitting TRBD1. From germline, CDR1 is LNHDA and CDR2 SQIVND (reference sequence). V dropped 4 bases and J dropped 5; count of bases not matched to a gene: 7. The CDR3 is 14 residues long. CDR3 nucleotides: TGTGCCAGTAGTACACAGGGGGAAGTTGACGAGCAGTACTTC. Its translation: CASSTQGEVDEQYF.

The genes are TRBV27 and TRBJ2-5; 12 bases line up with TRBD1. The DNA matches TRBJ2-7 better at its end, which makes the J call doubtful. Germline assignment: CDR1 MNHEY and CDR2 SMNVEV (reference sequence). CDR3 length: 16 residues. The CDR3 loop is CASSSLWDRGQGEQYF. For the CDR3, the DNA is TGTGCCAGCAGTTCCCTTTGGGACAGGGGGCAAGGCGAGCAGTACTTC.